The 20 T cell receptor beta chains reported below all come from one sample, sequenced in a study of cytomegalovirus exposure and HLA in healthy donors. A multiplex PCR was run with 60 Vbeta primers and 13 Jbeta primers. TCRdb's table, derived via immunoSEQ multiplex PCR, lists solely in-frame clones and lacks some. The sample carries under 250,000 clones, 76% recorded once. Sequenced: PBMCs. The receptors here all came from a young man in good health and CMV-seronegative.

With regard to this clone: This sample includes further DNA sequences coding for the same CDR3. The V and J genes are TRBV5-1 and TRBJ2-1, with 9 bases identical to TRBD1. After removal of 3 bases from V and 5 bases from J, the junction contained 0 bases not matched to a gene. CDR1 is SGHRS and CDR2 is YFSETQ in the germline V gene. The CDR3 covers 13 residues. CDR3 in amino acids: CASSWTGDNEQFF. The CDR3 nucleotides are TGCGCCAGCAGCTGGACAGGGGACAATGAGCAGTTCTTC.

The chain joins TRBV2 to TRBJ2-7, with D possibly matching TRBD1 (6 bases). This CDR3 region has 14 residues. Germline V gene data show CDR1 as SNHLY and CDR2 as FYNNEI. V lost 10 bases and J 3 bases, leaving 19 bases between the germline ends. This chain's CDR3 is CATDGHTGNYEQYF. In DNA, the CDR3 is TGTGCCACCGACGGTCACACAGGGAACTACGAGCAGTACTTC.

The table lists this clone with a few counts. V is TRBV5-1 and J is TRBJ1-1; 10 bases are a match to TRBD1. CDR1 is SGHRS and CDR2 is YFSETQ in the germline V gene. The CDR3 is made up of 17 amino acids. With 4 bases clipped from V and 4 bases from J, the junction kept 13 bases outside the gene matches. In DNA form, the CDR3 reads TGCGCCAGCAGCCCGAGGGGATTGGACAGGGGGTTCACTGAAGCTTTCTTT. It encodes CASSPRGLDRGFTEAFF.

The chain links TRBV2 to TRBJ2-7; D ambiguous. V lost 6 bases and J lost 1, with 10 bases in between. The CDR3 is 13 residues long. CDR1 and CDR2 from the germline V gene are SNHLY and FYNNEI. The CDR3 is CASRAGESYEQYF. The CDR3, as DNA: TGTGCCAGCAGGGCCGGAGAATCCTACGAGCAGTACTTC.

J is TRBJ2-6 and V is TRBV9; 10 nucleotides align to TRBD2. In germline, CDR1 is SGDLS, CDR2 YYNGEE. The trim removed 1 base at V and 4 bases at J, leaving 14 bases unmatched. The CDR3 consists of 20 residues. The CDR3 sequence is CASSVPKTGTSVGGANVLTF. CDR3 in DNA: TGTGCCAGCAGCGTACCTAAAACCGGGACTAGCGTTGGAGGGGCCAACGTCCTGACTTTC.

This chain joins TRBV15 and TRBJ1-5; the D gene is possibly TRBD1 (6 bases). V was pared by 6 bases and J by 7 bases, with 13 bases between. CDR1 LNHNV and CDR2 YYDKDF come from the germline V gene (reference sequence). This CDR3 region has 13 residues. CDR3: CATSRDTGQPQHF. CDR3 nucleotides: TGTGCCACCAGTAGGGACACGGGACAGCCCCAGCATTTT.

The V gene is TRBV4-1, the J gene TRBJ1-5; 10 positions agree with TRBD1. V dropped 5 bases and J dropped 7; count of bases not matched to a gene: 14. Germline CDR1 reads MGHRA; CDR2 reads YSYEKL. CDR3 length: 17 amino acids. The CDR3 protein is CASSFNPGQGQRQPQHF. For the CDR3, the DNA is TGCGCCAGCAGCTTTAACCCGGGACAGGGGCAGCGGCAGCCCCAGCATTTT.

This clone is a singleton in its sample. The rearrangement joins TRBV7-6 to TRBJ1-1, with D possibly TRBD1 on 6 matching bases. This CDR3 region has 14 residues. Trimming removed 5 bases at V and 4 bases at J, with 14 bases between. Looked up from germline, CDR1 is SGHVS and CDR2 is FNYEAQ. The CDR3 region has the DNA TGTGCCAGCAGCATTTCCGGGACATCCACTGAAGCTTTCTTT. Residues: CASSISGTSTEAFF.

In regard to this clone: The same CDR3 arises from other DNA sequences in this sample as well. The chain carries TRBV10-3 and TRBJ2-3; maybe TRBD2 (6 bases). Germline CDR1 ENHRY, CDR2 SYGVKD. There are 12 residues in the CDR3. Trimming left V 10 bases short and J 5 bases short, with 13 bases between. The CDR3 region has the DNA TGTGCCACTGGGGGAGCGGGAGATACGCAGTATTTT. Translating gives CATGGAGDTQYF.

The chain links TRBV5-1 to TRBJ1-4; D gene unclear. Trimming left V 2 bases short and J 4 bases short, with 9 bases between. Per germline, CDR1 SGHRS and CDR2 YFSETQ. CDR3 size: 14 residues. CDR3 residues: CASSLSQINEKLFF. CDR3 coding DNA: TGCGCCAGCAGCTTATCGCAGATTAATGAAAAACTGTTTTTT.

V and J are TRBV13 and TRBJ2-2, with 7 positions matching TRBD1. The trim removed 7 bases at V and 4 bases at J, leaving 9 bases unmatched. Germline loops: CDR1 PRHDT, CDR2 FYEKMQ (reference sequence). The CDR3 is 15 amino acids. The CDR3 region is CASTVQGYGTGELFF. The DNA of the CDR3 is TGTGCCAGCACCGTACAGGGGTACGGCACCGGGGAGCTGTTTTTT.

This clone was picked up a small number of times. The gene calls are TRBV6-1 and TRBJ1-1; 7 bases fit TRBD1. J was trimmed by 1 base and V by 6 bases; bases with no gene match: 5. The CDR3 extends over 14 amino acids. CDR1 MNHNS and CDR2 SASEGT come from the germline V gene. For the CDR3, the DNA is TGTGCCAGCAGGGGGGACAGCGGGAACACTGAAGCTTTCTTT. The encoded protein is CASRGDSGNTEAFF.

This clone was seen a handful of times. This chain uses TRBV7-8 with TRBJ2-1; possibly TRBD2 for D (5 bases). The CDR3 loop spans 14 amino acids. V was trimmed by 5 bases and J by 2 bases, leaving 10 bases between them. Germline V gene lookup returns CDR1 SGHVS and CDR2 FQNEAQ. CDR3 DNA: TGTGCCAGCAGCGAAAGCGGAACCTACAATGAGCAGTTCTTC. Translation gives CASSESGTYNEQFF.

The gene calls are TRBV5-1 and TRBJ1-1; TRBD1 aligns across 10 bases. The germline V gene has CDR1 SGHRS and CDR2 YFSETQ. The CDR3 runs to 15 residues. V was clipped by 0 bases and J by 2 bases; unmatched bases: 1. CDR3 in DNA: TGCGCCAGCAGCTTGGGACAGGGGGCAAACACTGAAGCTTTCTTT. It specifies CASSLGQGANTEAFF.

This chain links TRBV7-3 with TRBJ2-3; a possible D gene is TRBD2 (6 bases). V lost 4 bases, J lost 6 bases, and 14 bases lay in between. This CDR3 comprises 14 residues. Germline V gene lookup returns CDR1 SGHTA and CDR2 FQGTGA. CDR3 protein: CASSSPTSPDTQYF. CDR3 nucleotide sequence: TGTGCCAGCAGCTCACCCACTAGCCCTGATACGCAGTATTTT.

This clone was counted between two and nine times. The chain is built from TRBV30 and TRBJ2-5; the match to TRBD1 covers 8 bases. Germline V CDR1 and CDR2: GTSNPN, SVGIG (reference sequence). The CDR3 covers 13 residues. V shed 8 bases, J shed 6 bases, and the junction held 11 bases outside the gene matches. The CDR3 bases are TGTGCCGGTACCCACAGGGGGAAAAAGACCCAGTACTTC. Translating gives CAGTHRGKKTQYF.

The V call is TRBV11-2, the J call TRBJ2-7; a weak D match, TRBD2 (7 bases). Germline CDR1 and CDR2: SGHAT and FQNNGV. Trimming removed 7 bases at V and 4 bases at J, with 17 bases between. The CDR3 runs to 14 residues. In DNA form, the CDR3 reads TGTGCCAGCAACCTACGAGGGGGGGCTTACGAGCAGTACTTC. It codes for CASNLRGGAYEQYF.

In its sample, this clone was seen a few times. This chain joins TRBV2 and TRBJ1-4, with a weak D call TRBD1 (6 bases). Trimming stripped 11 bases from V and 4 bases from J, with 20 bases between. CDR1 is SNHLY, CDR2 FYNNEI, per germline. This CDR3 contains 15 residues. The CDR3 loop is CAGSQGGGRNEKLFF. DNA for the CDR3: TGTGCCGGGTCGCAAGGGGGGGGTCGTAATGAAAAACTGTTTTTT.

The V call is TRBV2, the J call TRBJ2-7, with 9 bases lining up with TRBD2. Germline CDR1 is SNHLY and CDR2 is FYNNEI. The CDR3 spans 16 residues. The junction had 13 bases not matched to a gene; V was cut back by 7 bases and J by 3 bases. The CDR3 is CASNRASAGGLYEQYF. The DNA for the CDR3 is TGTGCCAGCAACCGAGCCTCAGCGGGAGGACTCTACGAGCAGTACTTC.

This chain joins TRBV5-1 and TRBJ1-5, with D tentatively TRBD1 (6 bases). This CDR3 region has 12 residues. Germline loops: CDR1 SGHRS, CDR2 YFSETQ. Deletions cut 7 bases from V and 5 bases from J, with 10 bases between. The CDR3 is CASWPGDQPQHF. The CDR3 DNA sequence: TGCGCCAGCTGGCCAGGGGATCAGCCCCAGCATTTT.